This T cell receptor beta chain originates from a study of T-cell memory formation after mild COVID-19. Study in general: TCR clusters showed largely donor specificity.

Study-wide findings and caveats: Contracting CD4+ clones lay largely in CM and EM, with CD8+ ones residing in EMRA.

The TCR alpha and TCR beta cDNA libraries, bearing sample barcodes and UMIs, were generated by 5'RACE using constant-segment primers. TCRdb reanalysed the 5' RACE reads using MiXCR and keeps one entry per CDR3 protein. The sample has roughly 300,000 distinct CDR3 sequences, roughly an eighth seen once. About this clonotype: Antigen unknown.

Germline V CDR1 and CDR2: SGHAT, FQNNGV. Trimming removed 6 bases from V and 2 bases from J, with 9 bases in between. This CDR3 comprises 13 residues. The material sequenced was PBMCs or a T cell subset sorted from them (not recorded which). This clonotype was obtained from a man aged 18 to 29 who had mild COVID-19 (a few samples of this study predate the infection). Cell type and time point are not known. The V call is TRBV11-2, the J call TRBJ2-3; D perhaps matches TRBD1 (5 bases). DNA of the CDR3: TGTGCCAGCAGGGTCAGGGCCACAGATACGCAGTATTTT. The encoded protein is CASRVRATDTQYF.